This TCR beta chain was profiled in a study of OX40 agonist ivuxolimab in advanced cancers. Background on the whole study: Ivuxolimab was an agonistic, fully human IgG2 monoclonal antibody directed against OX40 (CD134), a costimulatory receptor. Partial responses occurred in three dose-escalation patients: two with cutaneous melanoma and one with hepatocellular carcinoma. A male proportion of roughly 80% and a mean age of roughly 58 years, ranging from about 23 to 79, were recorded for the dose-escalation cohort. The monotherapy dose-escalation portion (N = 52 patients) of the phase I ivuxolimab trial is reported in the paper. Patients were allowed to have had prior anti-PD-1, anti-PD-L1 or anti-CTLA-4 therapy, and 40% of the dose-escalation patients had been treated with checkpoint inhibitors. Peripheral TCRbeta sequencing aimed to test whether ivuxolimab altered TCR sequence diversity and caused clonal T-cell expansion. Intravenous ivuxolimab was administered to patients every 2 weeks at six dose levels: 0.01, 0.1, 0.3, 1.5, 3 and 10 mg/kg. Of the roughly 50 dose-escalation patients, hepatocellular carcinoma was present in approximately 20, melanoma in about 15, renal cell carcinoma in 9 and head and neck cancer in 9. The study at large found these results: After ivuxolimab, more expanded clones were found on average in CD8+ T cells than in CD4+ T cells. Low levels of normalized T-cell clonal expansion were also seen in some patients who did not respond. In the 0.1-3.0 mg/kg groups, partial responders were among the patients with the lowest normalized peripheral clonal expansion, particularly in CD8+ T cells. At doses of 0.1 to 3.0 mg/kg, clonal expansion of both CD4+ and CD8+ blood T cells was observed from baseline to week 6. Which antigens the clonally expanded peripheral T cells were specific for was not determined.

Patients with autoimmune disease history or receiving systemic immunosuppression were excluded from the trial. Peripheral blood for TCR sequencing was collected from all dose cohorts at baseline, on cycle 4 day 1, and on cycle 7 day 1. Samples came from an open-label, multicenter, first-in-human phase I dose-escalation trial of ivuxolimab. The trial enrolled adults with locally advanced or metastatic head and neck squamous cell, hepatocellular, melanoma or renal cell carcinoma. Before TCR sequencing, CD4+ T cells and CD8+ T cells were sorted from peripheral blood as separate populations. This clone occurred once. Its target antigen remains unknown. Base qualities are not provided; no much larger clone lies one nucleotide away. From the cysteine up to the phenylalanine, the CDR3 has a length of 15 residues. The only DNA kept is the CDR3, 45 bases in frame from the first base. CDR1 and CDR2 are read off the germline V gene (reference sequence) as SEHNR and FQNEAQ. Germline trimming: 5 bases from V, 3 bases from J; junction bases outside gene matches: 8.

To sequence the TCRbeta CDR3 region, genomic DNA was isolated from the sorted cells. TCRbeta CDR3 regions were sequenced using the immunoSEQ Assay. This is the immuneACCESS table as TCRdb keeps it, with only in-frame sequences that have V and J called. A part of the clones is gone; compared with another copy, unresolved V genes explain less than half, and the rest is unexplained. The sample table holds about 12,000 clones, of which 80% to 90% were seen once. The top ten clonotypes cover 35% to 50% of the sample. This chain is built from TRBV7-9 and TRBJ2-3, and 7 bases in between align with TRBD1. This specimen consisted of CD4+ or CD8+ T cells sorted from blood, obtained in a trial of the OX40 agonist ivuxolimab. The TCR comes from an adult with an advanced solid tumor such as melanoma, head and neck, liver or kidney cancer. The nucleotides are TGTGCCAGCAGCCACGCGAGGGGGCTAACAGATACGCAGTATTTT. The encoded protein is CASSHARGLTDTQYF.